This paragraph covers one T cell receptor (beta chain) sequence. Antigen unknown. Nominally healthy donors were sampled, though unrecorded immune exposures were likely. 60 Vbeta and 13 Jbeta primers were used in PCR. TCRdb keeps only in-frame clones here, not all; method: immunoSEQ multiplex PCR. The table records about 86,000 clones, roughly 77% of them present only once. CDR3 length: 16 amino acids. The J segment lost 7 bases and the V segment lost 5 bases, leaving 11 bases of the junction unmatched. Germline V gene sequence: CDR1 MNHEY, CDR2 SMNVEV (reference sequence). This sample stems from a study of cytomegalovirus exposure and HLA in healthy donors. Study-level background: In terms of ancestry, the Caucasian-associated cluster contained roughly four fifths of the approximately 430 genotyped donors.

Study results and caveats: Highest at DRB1 and lowest at HLA-C, TCR association rates differed among HLA loci in a later analysis. Beyond CMV serostatus, there was no information to go on about immune exposure.

The source is a woman aged 40 to 55 in good health and CMV-seropositive. Sequencing was done on a sample of PBMCs. The chain recombines TRBV27 with TRBJ1-2; 12 nucleotides line up with TRBD1. Here the CDR3 reads CASSAGTGGLGFGYTF. CDR3 bases: TGTGCCAGCAGTGCCGGGACAGGGGGCCTGGGGTTTGGCTACACCTTC.